One sample yielded the 30 T cell receptor beta chains listed below, sequenced in a study of blood T cell repertoires in COVID-19. Using immunoSEQ multiplex PCR, the repertoire was profiled, and TCRdb retains in-frame clones only, with some absent. The sample lists 100,000 to 150,000 clones; less than 90% were seen once. The sequenced sample was peripheral blood. Receptors originate from a man aged 55 to 70 with acute or convalescent COVID-19.

The rearrangement uses TRBV7-9 and TRBJ1-2; tentative D call: TRBD1 (6 bases). CDR3 length: 15 residues. V lost 5 bases and J 8 bases, leaving 21 bases between the germline ends. The germline V gene has CDR1 SEHNR and CDR2 FQNEAQ (reference sequence). The DNA for the CDR3 is TGTGCCAGCAGCGGTACAGGGAACATACAGCGGGGCTACACCTTC. Protein sequence: CASSGTGNIQRGYTF.

The chain links TRBV30 to TRBJ1-5; no clear D gene. V lost 1 base to trimming and J lost 0 bases, with 4 bases between them. The CDR3 consists of 13 residues. Germline lookup yields CDR1 GTSNPN and CDR2 SVGIG (reference sequence). The CDR3 nucleotides are TGTGCCTGGAGTGAATATAGCAATCAGCCCCAGCATTTT. Amino acid sequence: CAWSEYSNQPQHF.

V is TRBV19 and J is TRBJ2-7; D possibly corresponds to TRBD1 (6 bases). This CDR3 contains 13 residues. Germline V lookup: CDR1 LNHDA, CDR2 SQIVND (reference sequence). V shed 7 bases and J shed 0 bases, with 10 bases lying between them. The CDR3 sequence: CASNQDSSYEQYF. The CDR3 DNA sequence: TGTGCCAGTAATCAGGACAGCTCCTACGAGCAGTACTTC.

The V and J genes are TRBV28 and TRBJ1-2, with 8 bases fitting TRBD1. Germline-derived CDR1 and CDR2 are MDHEN and SYDVKM. This CDR3 region has 16 residues. J was trimmed by 2 bases and V by 3 bases; bases with no gene match: 8. CDR3 coding DNA: TGTGCCAGCAGTTTCCCCGCCTGGACAGGGAACTATGGCTACACCTTC. This translates into CASSFPAWTGNYGYTF.

This chain uses TRBV19 with TRBJ2-7; 9 nucleotides line up with TRBD1. Germline-derived CDR1 and CDR2 are LNHDA and SQIVND (reference sequence). CDR3 size: 16 residues. J was trimmed by 2 bases and V by 6 bases; bases with no gene match: 11. In DNA form, the CDR3 reads TGTGCCAGTAGCCCACAGGGGGCGAACCACCCCTACGAGCAGTACTTC. Encoded protein: CASSPQGANHPYEQYF.

The rearrangement links TRBV13 to TRBJ2-1; TRBD2 agrees at 15 bases. Germline lookup yields CDR1 PRHDT and CDR2 FYEKMQ (reference sequence). CDR3 length: 20 amino acids. The J segment lost 0 bases and the V segment lost 2 bases, leaving 8 bases of the junction unmatched. The CDR3 DNA reads TGTGCCAGCAGCTTATACCTAAGGACTAGCGGGAGGGCCTCCTACAATGAGCAGTTCTTC. Encoded protein: CASSLYLRTSGRASYNEQFF.

This clone was found once. The gene calls are TRBV9 and TRBJ1-1; D not resolved. The CDR3 loop spans 13 amino acids. Looked up from germline, CDR1 is SGDLS and CDR2 is YYNGEE. Trimming cost V 2 bases and J 1 base, with 6 bases left between them. The DNA of the CDR3 is TGTGCCAGCAGCGTCGAGGGGAACACTGAAGCTTTCTTT. Its protein product is CASSVEGNTEAFF.

The chain combines TRBV5-4 with TRBJ1-6; 9 bases are shared with TRBD1. The CDR3 length is 18 residues. Germline CDR1 and CDR2: SGHNT and YYREEE (reference sequence). V lost 3 bases, J lost 3 bases, and 10 bases stayed unmatched. The CDR3 here is CASSSLAGQGYYNSPLHF. The DNA for the CDR3 is TGTGCCAGCAGCTCCCTCGCGGGACAGGGATACTATAATTCACCCCTCCACTTT. Together with reference TRBV5-4 and TRBJ1-6, the CDR3 gives the full variable domain: ETGVTQSPTHLIKTRGQQVTLRCSSQSGHNTVSWYQQALGQGPQFIFQYYREEENGRGNFPPRFSGLQFPNYSSELNVNALELDDSALYLCASSSLAGQGYYNSPLHFGNGTRLTVT.

The rearrangement uses TRBV19 and TRBJ2-3; the match to TRBD2 covers 11 bases. This CDR3 is built from 15 residues. Germline lookup yields CDR1 LNHDA and CDR2 SQIVND (reference sequence). V shed 6 bases and J 8 bases; nucleotides not matched to a gene: 10. The CDR3 is CASSDTSGSRITQYF. The DNA of the CDR3 is TGTGCCAGTAGCGACACTAGCGGGAGTAGGATTACGCAGTATTTT.

The chain couples TRBV5-4 to TRBJ2-5, with unresolved D. V was cut by 0 bases and J by 2 bases, with 11 bases left in between. The CDR3 length is 15 residues. Germline CDR1 is SGHNT and CDR2 is YYREEE (reference sequence). CDR3 region: CASSLDSRGQETQYF. The CDR3 DNA reads TGTGCCAGCAGCTTGGACTCTCGCGGTCAAGAGACCCAGTACTTC.

The chain carries TRBV6-1 and TRBJ1-2; 7 bases line up with TRBD1. The CDR3 sequence is 14 residues long. Unmatched junction bases numbered 6, after V lost 3 bases and J lost 5 bases. Germline V gene lookup returns CDR1 MNHNS and CDR2 SASEGT. CDR3 loop: CASSDGTAYYGYTF. In DNA form, the CDR3 reads TGTGCCAGCAGTGACGGGACAGCCTATTATGGCTACACCTTC.

As concerns this clone: One base away lies a much larger clone, so this may be a sequencing read error. The chain recombines TRBV7-9 with TRBJ2-7; D unclear. V was cut by 5 bases and J by 2 bases, with 4 bases left in between. This CDR3 is 11 amino acids long. Germline loops: CDR1 SEHNR, CDR2 FQNEAQ (reference sequence). The CDR3 DNA follows: TGTGCCAGCAGCCCAACCTACGAGCAGTACTTC. Encoded protein: CASSPTYEQYF.

The chain is built from TRBV5-1 and TRBJ2-7; 8 bases are a match to TRBD2. The V gene's germline CDR1 is SGHRS and CDR2 YFSETQ. V shed 4 bases and J 2 bases; nucleotides not matched to a gene: 2. The CDR3 extends over 13 amino acids. The CDR3 sequence is CASSVSGAYEQYF. DNA for the CDR3: TGCGCCAGCAGCGTTAGCGGGGCCTACGAGCAGTACTTC.

The genes are TRBV18 and TRBJ2-7; a weak D match, TRBD1 (6 bases). Trimming removed 3 bases at V and 7 bases at J, with 13 bases between. The germline V gene has CDR1 KGHSH and CDR2 LQKENI. The CDR3 covers 13 residues. CDR3 region: CASSPRGVGEQYF. The CDR3 DNA sequence: TGTGCCAGCTCACCCAGGGGAGTGGGTGAGCAGTACTTC. The complete variable domain, with remaining parts taken from reference TRBV18 and TRBJ2-7, reads NAGVMQNPRHLVRRRGQEARLRCSPMKGHSHVYWYRQLPEEGLKFMVYLQKENIIDESGMPKERFSAEFPKEGPSILRIQQVVRGDSAAYFCASSPRGVGEQYFGPGTRLTVT.

The chain joins TRBV28 to TRBJ2-2; possibly TRBD2 for D (6 bases). Germline-derived CDR1 and CDR2 are MDHEN and SYDVKM. The CDR3 runs to 12 residues. V lost 7 bases, J lost 9 bases, and 12 bases lay in between. The CDR3 spells CASNIGGWELFF. The CDR3 DNA is TGTGCCAGCAACATAGGAGGGTGGGAGCTGTTTTTT.

This sequence joins TRBV19 and TRBJ2-2, with 7 bases fitting TRBD1. V lost 5 bases and J lost 0; bases outside the gene matches: 12. The germline CDR1 and CDR2 sequences are LNHDA and SQIVND (reference sequence). This CDR3 spans 18 amino acids. The CDR3 region has the DNA TGTGCCAGTAGTGTAACCCACAGGGGAACGACGAACACCGGGGAGCTGTTTTTT. Translated, it gives CASSVTHRGTTNTGELFF.

The chain uses TRBV7-9 and TRBJ1-5; D may be TRBD1 (5 bases). Between the trimmed V and J ends, which lost 3 bases and 9 bases, there was a span of 12 bases. In germline, CDR1 is SEHNR, CDR2 FQNEAQ (reference sequence). The CDR3 has 13 amino acids. CDR3 in amino acids: CASSFQGSRPQHF. For the CDR3, the DNA is TGTGCCAGCAGCTTCCAGGGTTCGAGGCCCCAGCATTTT.

The J gene is TRBJ1-1, the V gene TRBV30; D unresolved. Trimming removed 5 bases from V and 0 bases from J, with 10 bases in between. The CDR3 contains 13 residues. The germline gives CDR1 GTSNPN, CDR2 SVGIG (reference sequence). The CDR3 sequence is CAWDGLMNTEAFF. CDR3 nucleotide sequence: TGTGCCTGGGACGGACTAATGAACACTGAAGCTTTCTTT.

The chain joins TRBV20-1 to TRBJ1-2; 7 nucleotides align to TRBD1. CDR1 DFQATT and CDR2 SNEGSKA come from the germline V gene (reference sequence). The length of the CDR3 is 11 residues. V was pared by 7 bases and J by 6 bases, with 5 bases of the junction left unmatched. CDR3 in DNA: TGCAGTGTTCCAGGGGGAAATGGCTACACCTTC. Translating it yields CSVPGGNGYTF.

The rearrangement joins TRBV5-1 to TRBJ2-2; D not resolved. The germline CDR1 and CDR2 sequences are SGHRS and YFSETQ. Trimming pared 0 bases from V and 0 bases from J, leaving 6 bases between. The CDR3 totals 15 residues. In DNA form, the CDR3 reads TGCGCCAGCAGCTTGGCTCCGTCGAACACCGGGGAGCTGTTTTTT. This encodes CASSLAPSNTGELFF.

The CDR3 region has the DNA TGTGCCAGAAGCTTGGACGAGCGGTGTTTCTACGAGCAGTACTTC. It yields the protein CARSLDERCFYEQYF. The chain combines TRBV5-3 with TRBJ2-7, with D tentatively TRBD2 (5 bases). TRBV5-3 counts as an open reading frame of uncertain function. V was trimmed by 0 bases and J by 3 bases, leaving 13 bases between them. The CDR3 runs 15 residues.

The rearrangement uses TRBV27 and TRBJ2-4; D possibly corresponds to TRBD1 (6 bases). The CDR3 has 14 amino acids. The germline V gene encodes CDR1 MNHEY and CDR2 SMNVEV (reference sequence). V was shortened by 4 bases and J by 1 base, with 8 bases between the two germline ends. The CDR3 coding sequence is TGTGCCAGCAGTTCAACAGGGGCCAAAAACATTCAGTACTTC. Its translation: CASSSTGAKNIQYF.

This clone came up once. The genes are TRBV9 and TRBJ2-3, with 9 bases matching TRBD2. Germline CDR1 and CDR2: SGDLS and YYNGEE. The J segment lost 2 bases and the V segment lost 5 bases, leaving 9 bases of the junction unmatched. This CDR3 spans 16 amino acids. CDR3 residues: CASSAGLAFSTDTQYF. CDR3 DNA: TGTGCCAGCAGTGCCGGACTAGCGTTCTCCACAGATACGCAGTATTTT.

The chain employs TRBV11-2 and TRBJ1-1; D might be TRBD1 (5 bases). This CDR3 has 13 residues. V lost 2 bases, J lost 1 base, and 5 bases lay in between. The germline gives CDR1 SGHAT, CDR2 FQNNGV. The CDR3, as DNA: TGTGCCAGCAGCTTACAGGGGAACACTGAAGCTTTCTTT. It specifies CASSLQGNTEAFF.

The V gene is TRBV18, the J gene TRBJ1-4; a possible D gene is TRBD1 (5 bases). Trimming removed 3 bases from V and 0 bases from J, with 14 bases in between. The length of the CDR3 is 17 residues. Germline CDR1 and CDR2: KGHSH and LQKENI. The CDR3 DNA is TGTGCCAGCTCACCTGGGGGAGGCCCGGCAACTAATGAAAAACTGTTTTTT. Protein: CASSPGGGPATNEKLFF. The full variable domain, rest sourced from reference TRBV18 and TRBJ1-4, is NAGVMQNPRHLVRRRGQEARLRCSPMKGHSHVYWYRQLPEEGLKFMVYLQKENIIDESGMPKERFSAEFPKEGPSILRIQQVVRGDSAAYFCASSPGGGPATNEKLFFGSGTQLSVL.

This chain links TRBV18 with TRBJ2-2; D is possibly TRBD1 (6 bases). Germline CDR1 is KGHSH and CDR2 is LQKENI. The ends were cut back, 3 bases at V and 7 bases at J, with 12 bases in the middle. The CDR3 runs 14 residues. The CDR3, as DNA: TGTGCCAGCTCACCCCCCCGACAGGACGGGGAGCTGTTTTTT. Protein sequence: CASSPPRQDGELFF.

J is TRBJ2-1 and V is TRBV7-9, with 9 bases identical to TRBD1. After removal of 5 bases from V and 4 bases from J, the junction contained 9 bases not matched to a gene. Germline CDR1 reads SEHNR; CDR2 reads FQNEAQ (reference sequence). The CDR3 extends over 16 amino acids. CDR3 amino acids: CASSRTSGQGYNEQFF. The DNA of the CDR3 is TGTGCCAGCAGCCGAACGTCGGGACAGGGATACAATGAGCAGTTCTTC.

CDR3 in amino acids: CASSPRGEGHNEQFF. In DNA, the CDR3 is TGTGCCAGCTCACCCCGGGGGGAGGGCCACAATGAGCAGTTCTTC. The V call is TRBV18, the J call TRBJ2-1; 7 bases map to TRBD2. V shed 3 bases, J shed 5 bases, and the junction held 7 bases outside the gene matches. CDR1 and CDR2 from the germline V gene are KGHSH and LQKENI. This CDR3 region has 15 residues.

The gene calls are TRBV2 and TRBJ2-3, with 12 bases matching TRBD2. The CDR3 runs 15 residues. Germline V lookup: CDR1 SNHLY, CDR2 FYNNEI. With 7 bases clipped from V and 5 bases from J, the junction kept 7 bases outside the gene matches. CDR3 coding DNA: TGTGCCAGCACTCCACTAGCGGGGGGTGGAGATACGCAGTATTTT. This sequence encodes CASTPLAGGGDTQYF.

The rearrangement uses TRBV30 and TRBJ1-3; no reliable D call. This CDR3 is built from 11 residues. Looked up from germline, CDR1 is GTSNPN and CDR2 is SVGIG (reference sequence). The CDR3 spells CACAAGNTIYF. Here the CDR3 DNA reads TGTGCTTGCGCCGCTGGAAACACCATATATTTT. Looking up the rest from reference TRBV30 and TRBJ1-3 gives the full variable domain: SQTIHQWPATLVQPVGSPLSLECTVEGTSNPNLYWYRQAAGRGLQLLFYSVGIGQISSEVPQNLSASRPQDRQFILSSKKLLLSDSGFYLCACAAGNTIYFGEGSWLTVV.